Following are 10 T cell receptor beta chains from one sample sequenced in a study of early T cells in non-severe SARS-CoV-2 infection. TCRdb reprocessed the 5' RACE reads with MiXCR, giving one entry per CDR3 protein. Among fewer than 75,000 distinct CDR3 sequences, less than 20% were seen once, and the ten largest hold approximately 8.4%. Sequenced material: whole blood, taken at baseline. The receptors originated from an adult who was a healthcare worker with PCR-confirmed SARS-CoV-2 infection or an uninfected control (not recorded which).

This clonotype was detected ten times or more. The CDR3 loop is CASRGQGDTEAFF. CDR3 coding DNA: TGTGCCAGCAGGGGACAGGGTGACACTGAAGCTTTCTTT. V gene TRBV12-3 or TRBV12-4 combines with J gene TRBJ1-1, with 9 bases matching TRBD1. The CDR3 consists of 13 residues. Trimming took 6 bases from V and 3 from J; bases not matched to a gene: 2.

The chain recombines TRBV20-1 with TRBJ2-1; 7 bases match TRBD1. Looked up from germline, CDR1 is DFQATT and CDR2 is SNEGSKA (reference sequence). The J segment lost 0 bases and the V segment lost 0 bases, leaving 8 bases of the junction unmatched. The CDR3 has 17 residues. In DNA, the CDR3 is TGCAGTGCTAGAGATCTAGGGGGCACCGGCTCCTACAATGAGCAGTTCTTC. This gives the protein CSARDLGGTGSYNEQFF.

V is TRBV11-3 and J is TRBJ2-3, with 10 nucleotides matching TRBD1. Germline V gene data show CDR1 as SGHNT and CDR2 as YENEEA. After removal of 5 bases from V and 1 base from J, the junction contained 6 bases not matched to a gene. CDR3 length: 16 amino acids. In nucleotides, the CDR3 is TGTGCCAGCAGCCTAGGGACAGGGGATGGCACAGATACGCAGTATTTT. It translates to CASSLGTGDGTDTQYF.

There are a few counts of this clonotype. The rearrangement uses TRBV29-1 and TRBJ2-1; TRBD2 aligns across 11 bases. This CDR3 is built from 14 residues. Germline CDR1 is SQVTM and CDR2 is ANQGSEA. V shed 4 bases, J shed 7 bases, and the junction held 6 bases outside the gene matches. The CDR3 spells CSVGLSGRENEQFF. The CDR3, as DNA: TGCAGCGTTGGTCTTAGCGGGAGGGAGAATGAGCAGTTCTTC.

This clonotype came up a few times. The gene calls are TRBV12-3 or TRBV12-4 and TRBJ1-1; D is ambiguous. V lost 7 bases and J lost 4, with 13 bases in between. The CDR3 has 13 amino acids. The CDR3 sequence is CASNLISGTEAFF. In DNA form, the CDR3 reads TGTGCCAGCAACCTTATATCAGGCACTGAAGCTTTCTTT.

The rearrangement links TRBV28 to TRBJ2-7; 8 bases align to TRBD2. Losses at the gene ends were 5 bases for V and 6 bases for J; bases not matched to a gene: 24. Germline lookup yields CDR1 MDHEN and CDR2 SYDVKM. This CDR3 is built from 19 residues. CDR3 DNA: TGTGCCAGCAGTCCTGATAGACCCGGGACCCGGGGTCGGGAGGGCGAGCAGTACTTC. Encoded protein: CASSPDRPGTRGREGEQYF.

The J gene is TRBJ1-6, the V gene TRBV6-5; 9 nucleotides align to TRBD1. This CDR3 region has 15 residues. The germline V gene encodes CDR1 MNHEY and CDR2 SVGAGI. Germline trimming cut 8 bases from V and 13 bases from J; bases unmatched to any gene: 15. Here the CDR3 reads CASLTARDRDLPLHF. The CDR3 coding sequence is TGTGCCAGCTTAACGGCCCGGGACAGGGATTTGCCCCTCCACTTT.

This clonotype was detected only a few times. The chain is built from TRBV4-1 and TRBJ2-7; TRBD1 matches at 11 bases. Trimming took 1 base from V and 3 from J; bases not matched to a gene: 2. The CDR3 consists of 15 residues. Germline CDR1 is MGHRA and CDR2 is YSYEKL. The chain's CDR3 is CASSQVGTGGYEQYF. The CDR3 bases are TGCGCCAGCAGCCAAGTTGGGACAGGGGGCTACGAGCAGTACTTC.

This chain joins TRBV7-2 and TRBJ2-3; D possibly matches TRBD1 or TRBD2 (5 bases each). The ends were cut back, 6 bases at V and 5 bases at J, with 21 bases in the middle. CDR3 length: 16 residues. In germline, CDR1 is SGHTA, CDR2 FQGNSA. The CDR3 DNA follows: TGTGCCAGCAGTCTCGCCGGGACGCCCTATCAAGATACGCAGTATTTT. This encodes CASSLAGTPYQDTQYF. The complete variable domain, with remaining parts taken from reference TRBV7-2 and TRBJ2-3, reads GAGVSQSPSNKVTEKGKDVELRCDPISGHTALYWYRQSLGQGLEFLIYFQGNSAPDKSGLPSDRFSAERTGGSVSTLTIQRTQQEDSAVYLCASSLAGTPYQDTQYFGPGTRLTVL.

This clonotype was observed at least ten times. The J gene is TRBJ2-7, the V gene TRBV6-1, with D possibly matching TRBD1 (6 bases). Trimming removed 7 bases at V and 4 bases at J, with 20 bases between. Germline CDR1 MNHNS, CDR2 SASEGT. CDR3 length: 15 amino acids. DNA for the CDR3: TGTGCCAGCACCCGAACCAGGGGCCCGACTTACGAGCAGTACTTC. The encoded protein is CASTRTRGPTYEQYF.